A single count supports the clone carrying this T cell receptor beta chain. CD8+ and CD4+ T cells circulating in blood were sequenced for TCR beta. In contrast to the negatively isolated CD8+ and CD4+ T cells, TEMRA cells were FACS-enriched. The data were obtained in a study of CD8 T cells in Susac syndrome. V was pared by 5 bases and J by 6 bases, with 12 bases between. Germline loops: CDR1 LNHDA, CDR2 SQIVND (reference sequence). CDR3 size: 13 residues. Random hexamers were used to reverse transcribe an amount of about 0.45 to 1 ug RNA. Amplification of the TCR beta CDR3 was carried out by immunoSEQ multiplex PCR, which spanned a total of 54 Vbeta and 13 Jbeta segments. TCRdb re-analysed the immunoSEQ multiplex PCR reads in MiXCR, keeping a single row per CDR3 protein. The table includes a few hundred thousand distinct CDR3 sequences, about 93% detected once.

This TCR was sampled from a human donor with multiple sclerosis. The chain links TRBV19 to TRBJ2-3; D call uncertain. Sequencing used CD8+ T cells from PBMCs. CDR3 bases: TGTGCCAGTAGTGAGTGGACCGGTGATACGCAGTATTTT. The encoded protein is CASSEWTGDTQYF.